The clone carrying this T cell receptor beta chain has just a few counts. Its antigen is not identified. This entry belongs to a study of response to subunit inactivated influenza vaccine. The germline V gene has CDR1 LGHNA and CDR2 YSLEER. CDR3 length equals 18 residues. Trimming removed 1 base at V and 1 base at J, with 17 bases between. Via MiXCR, TCRdb re-called the RT-PCR reads, giving one row per CDR3 protein. The data show about 620,000 distinct CDR3 sequences, with approximately 12% seen just once and more than 8.5% held by the top ten. Study-wide results and limits: Authors proposed each seasonal influenza vaccination draws in few new T cells.

The TCR sequence derives from a man aged 50-59 years who received an inactivated influenza vaccine. Sequenced here: PBMCs from blood, sampled on the day of vaccination. The J gene is TRBJ2-1, the V gene TRBV4-3; D is possibly TRBD2 (6 bases). CDR3 bases: TGCGCCAGCAGCCAAGGGCCGAGGGCGGGATTGTCCTACAATGAGCAGTTCTTC. It is translated as CASSQGPRAGLSYNEQFF.